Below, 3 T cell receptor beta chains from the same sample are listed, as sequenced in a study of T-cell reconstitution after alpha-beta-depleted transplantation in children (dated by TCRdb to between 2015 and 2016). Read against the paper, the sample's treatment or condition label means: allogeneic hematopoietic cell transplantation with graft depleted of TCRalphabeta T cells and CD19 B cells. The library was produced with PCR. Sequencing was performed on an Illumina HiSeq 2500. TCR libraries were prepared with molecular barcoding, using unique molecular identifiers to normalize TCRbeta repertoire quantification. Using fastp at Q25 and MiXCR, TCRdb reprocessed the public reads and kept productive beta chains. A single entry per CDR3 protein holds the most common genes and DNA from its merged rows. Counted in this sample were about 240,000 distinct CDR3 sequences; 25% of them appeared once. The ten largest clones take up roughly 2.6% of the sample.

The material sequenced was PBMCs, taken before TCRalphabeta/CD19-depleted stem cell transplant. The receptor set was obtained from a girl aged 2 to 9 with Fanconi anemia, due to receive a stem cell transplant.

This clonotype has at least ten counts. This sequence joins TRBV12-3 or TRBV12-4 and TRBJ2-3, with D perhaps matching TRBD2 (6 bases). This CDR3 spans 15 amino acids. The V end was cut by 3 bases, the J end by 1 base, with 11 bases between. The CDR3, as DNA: TGTGCCAGCAGTTTTTGGGTAGCGGGCACAGATACGCAGTATTTT. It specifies CASSFWVAGTDTQYF.

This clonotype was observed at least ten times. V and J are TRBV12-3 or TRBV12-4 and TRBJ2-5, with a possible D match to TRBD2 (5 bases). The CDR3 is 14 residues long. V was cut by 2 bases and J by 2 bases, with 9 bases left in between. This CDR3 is CASSLSTGQETQYF. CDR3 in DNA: TGTGCCAGCAGTTTAAGCACGGGGCAAGAGACCCAGTACTTC.

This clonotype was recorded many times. This CDR3 reads CASSLGAGTGVTEAFF. The CDR3 nucleotides are TGTGCCAGCAGCTTGGGGGCCGGGACAGGGGTTACTGAAGCTTTCTTT. The J gene is TRBJ1-1, the V gene TRBV5-4, with TRBD1 matching over 10 bases. This CDR3 is 16 amino acids long. Germline values: CDR1 SGHNT, CDR2 YYREEE (reference sequence). The J segment lost 5 bases and the V segment lost 0 bases, leaving 7 bases of the junction unmatched.